This T cell receptor (beta chain) was obtained from a study of T cells after yellow fever vaccination. The germline V gene encodes CDR1 DFQATT and CDR2 SNEGSKA (reference sequence). Trimming at V came to 4 bases and at J to 5 bases, leaving 1 base not matched to a gene. This CDR3 has 12 residues. In TCRdb, the 5' RACE reads were re-called with MiXCR into one record per CDR3 protein. The sample lists 450,000 to 650,000 distinct CDR3 sequences; approximately 13% were seen once. The TCR sequence derives from a man aged 25 to 45 who received the YFV17D yellow fever vaccine. The source was PBMCs, collected on the day of the yellow fever booster vaccination. This chain links TRBV20-1 with TRBJ1-4, with 7 nucleotides matching TRBD1. The CDR3 nucleotides are TGCAGTGCTACCAGGGGGAATGAAAAACTGTTTTTT. Translating it yields CSATRGNEKLFF.